This T cell receptor (beta chain) was recorded in a study of CD8 T cells in Susac syndrome. Study-level results: By the study's own acknowledgment, its TCR sequencing and HLA analysis included relatively few individuals.

Notes on this clonotype: Its cognate antigen is unknown.

Trimming took 5 bases from V and 2 from J, leaving 19 bases between them. The CDR3 loop spans 18 amino acids. Reverse transcription of roughly 0.45 to 1 ug RNA was performed with random hexamers. The immunoSEQ assay covered 54 Vbeta and 13 Jbeta segments for CDR3. TCRdb reanalysed the immunoSEQ multiplex PCR reads using MiXCR and keeps one entry per CDR3 protein. The sample carries roughly 200,000 distinct CDR3 sequences, about 94% recorded once. Healthy donors were controls matched for age and sex. In contrast to the negatively isolated CD8+ and CD4+ T cells, TEMRA cells were FACS-enriched. Sequencing was carried out using CD4+ T cells from PBMCs. This TCR was recovered from a human donor in good health. The gene calls are TRBV12-3 or TRBV12-4 and TRBJ2-6, with D tentatively TRBD1 or TRBD2 (5 bases each). The chain's CDR3 is CASSPLLGGGAGANVLTF. CDR3 coding DNA: TGTGCCAGCAGTCCCCTCCTTGGGGGTGGCGCTGGGGCCAACGTCCTGACTTTC.